This T cell receptor beta chain is from a study of blood T cell repertoires in COVID-19. This clone appeared a few times. The length of the CDR3 is 13 residues. V lost 6 bases to trimming and J lost 3 bases, with 9 bases between them. Germline lookup yields CDR1 MDHEN and CDR2 SYDVKM. The repertoire was sequenced with immunoSEQ multiplex PCR; TCRdb's copy has only in-frame clones and lacks some. This sample yields some 380,000 clones, of which 85% to 90% are seen a single time; approximately 6.2% belongs to the top ten. This rearrangement joins TRBV28 to TRBJ1-5; D perhaps matches TRBD1 (6 bases). This TCR was recovered from a man younger than 35 with active or convalescent COVID-19. Sequenced sample: peripheral blood. Here the CDR3 reads CASRRGINQPQHF. In DNA, the CDR3 is TGTGCCAGCAGAAGGGGGATCAATCAGCCCCAGCATTTT. Together with reference TRBV28 and TRBJ1-5, the CDR3 gives the full variable domain: DVKVTQSSRYLVKRTGEKVFLECVQDMDHENMFWYRQDPGLGLRLIYFSYDVKMKEKGDIPEGYSVSREKKERFSLILESASTNQTSMYLCASRRGINQPQHFGDGTRLSIL.